The 10 T cell receptor beta chains listed next were all sequenced from one sample in a study of spatial heterogeneity in lung cancer. Time point described: blood at routine non-recurrence follow-up after resection. Each CDR3 protein gets one entry after TCRdb re-called the 5' RACE reads with MiXCR. This sample has about 10,000 distinct CDR3 sequences; around 10% occur once, and the top ten carry approximately 36%. The source was PBMCs, collected at follow-up. The receptors were gathered from a female donor with early-stage non-small cell lung cancer.

This chain connects TRBV20-1 to TRBJ2-3; either TRBD1 or TRBD2 may fit D (5 bases each). Trimming removed 3 bases from V and 6 bases from J, with 19 bases in between. The CDR3 has 15 amino acids. Germline V CDR1 and CDR2: DFQATT, SNEGSKA (reference sequence). The CDR3 coding sequence is TGCAGTGCTAGGAGCACCGGGGCCCGAAGGGATACGCAGTATTTT. It codes for CSARSTGARRDTQYF.

The gene calls are TRBV29-1 and TRBJ2-5; 11 positions agree with TRBD1. The CDR3 consists of 13 residues. V was clipped by 4 bases and J by 4 bases; unmatched bases: 2. Germline CDR1 is SQVTM and CDR2 is ANQGSEA. CDR3 nucleotide sequence: TGCAGCGTTGGGACAGGGGGCATAGAGACCCAGTACTTC. Protein: CSVGTGGIETQYF.

This clonotype has at least ten counts. CDR3 coding DNA: TGTGCCAGCAGCCAGGGTGGCGATGAGCAGTTCTTC. It codes for CASSQGGDEQFF. The V and J genes are TRBV7-9 and TRBJ2-1; possible D gene TRBD1, 5 bases. The CDR3 spans 12 residues. Per the germline V gene, CDR1 is SEHNR and CDR2 is FQNEAQ (reference sequence). The V gene lost 5 bases and the J gene lost 8 bases, with 10 bases spanning the gap.

This clonotype was found a few times. The V gene is TRBV4-2, the J gene TRBJ2-7; the match to TRBD2 covers 7 bases. Germline-derived CDR1 and CDR2 are LGHNA and YNFKEQ. CDR3 length equals 13 residues. Germline trimming cut 2 bases from V and 2 bases from J; bases unmatched to any gene: 0. The CDR3 is CASSQTSAYEQYF. In DNA, the CDR3 is TGTGCCAGCAGCCAAACTAGCGCCTACGAGCAGTACTTC.

This clonotype was seen at least ten times. V and J are TRBV11-2 and TRBJ2-6, with a tentative D call TRBD1 (6 bases). V lost 3 bases and J lost 1, with 7 bases in between. The CDR3 runs 15 residues. Germline loops: CDR1 SGHAT, CDR2 FQNNGV. This chain's CDR3 is CASSLGASGANVLTF. As DNA, the CDR3 is TGTGCCAGCAGCTTGGGGGCTTCTGGGGCCAACGTCCTGACTTTC.

Many counts were recorded for this clonotype. This chain connects TRBV29-1 to TRBJ1-2; 7 nucleotides agree with TRBD1. Germline V gene data show CDR1 as SQVTM and CDR2 as ANQGSEA. The CDR3 totals 12 residues. V was pared by 4 bases and J by 6 bases, with 5 bases of the junction left unmatched. The CDR3 nucleotides are TGCAGCGTTGTCCGGACAGGCGATGGCTACACCTTC. This codes for CSVVRTGDGYTF.

The chain joins TRBV6-5 to TRBJ2-1, with 10 bases aligning to TRBD1. Trimming removed 6 bases from V and 3 bases from J; junction bases left unmatched: 8. CDR3 length: 16 amino acids. Germline V CDR1 and CDR2: MNHEY, SVGAGI. The CDR3 sequence is CASRPGQGSIYNEQFF. CDR3 bases: TGTGCCAGCAGGCCGGGACAGGGGTCTATCTACAATGAGCAGTTCTTC.

This clonotype was seen at least ten times. The CDR3 coding sequence is TGTGCCAGCAGCTTAGATAGGGTCCCGATCACCGGGGAGCTGTTTTTT. It encodes CASSLDRVPITGELFF. V usage is TRBV7-2 and J usage is TRBJ2-2; D is ambiguous. Germline lookup yields CDR1 SGHTA and CDR2 FQGNSA. The germline V and J ends were trimmed by 1 base and 4 bases, with 13 bases remaining between them. CDR3 length: 16 amino acids.

J is TRBJ1-4 and V is TRBV7-6; TRBD1 might be the D (5 bases). Trimming cost V 2 bases and J 0 bases, with 13 bases left between them. This CDR3 spans 17 amino acids. Germline CDR1 reads SGHVS; CDR2 reads FNYEAQ. DNA of the CDR3: TGTGCCAGCAGCTTACGCCCGGACACCGCAACTAATGAAAAACTGTTTTTT. As protein: CASSLRPDTATNEKLFF.

This clonotype was observed many times. This rearrangement joins TRBV29-1 to TRBJ2-5; 9 bases line up with TRBD2. Germline V gene data show CDR1 as SQVTM and CDR2 as ANQGSEA. This CDR3 region has 17 residues. V lost 2 bases, J lost 1 base, and 11 bases stayed unmatched. In DNA form, the CDR3 reads TGCAGCGTTGAATGGGCTAGCGGGAATTACCGCCAAGAGACCCAGTACTTC. It translates to CSVEWASGNYRQETQYF.